The source of this T cell receptor (beta chain) is a study of CD8 T cells in ankylosing spondylitis. CDR3 length equals 16 residues. V gave up 0 bases and J gave up 4 bases, with 10 bases separating them. TCRdb processed the 5' RACE reads anew with MiXCR; each CDR3 protein has one entry. This table holds 250,000 or so distinct CDR3 sequences, 24% found once. Sample: blood, either unsorted or a sorted T cell fraction (not recorded which). This TCR came from a male donor with ankylosing spondylitis or in good health (not recorded which). V usage is TRBV12-3 or TRBV12-4 and J usage is TRBJ2-6, with a possible D match to TRBD2 (7 bases). As DNA, the CDR3 is TGTGCCAGCAGTTTAGCGGGGGGGCGAGGGGCCAACGTCCTGACTTTC. It yields the protein CASSLAGGRGANVLTF.